The clone carrying this T cell receptor (beta chain) was counted only a few times. Germline CDR1 is SQVTM and CDR2 is ANQGSEA. The CDR3 has 18 residues. The study extracted total RNA from unfractionated whole blood. The data are from a study of human T cells and chemical hapten exposure. The library put unique molecular identifiers onto individual cDNA molecules. Original processing notes: A per-sample median of roughly 96,000 TCRs was observed, with a range of roughly 23,224 to 700,000. A single record per CDR3 protein comes from TCRdb applying MiXCR to the reads. In this record, the V and J calls reflect TCRdb's handling and not the investigators' own analysis. The data hold fewer than 150,000 distinct CDR3 sequences, with over 7.5% observed a single time.

The V call is TRBV29-1, the J call TRBJ2-7, with 12 bases that match TRBD2. The source is a human donor in good health. Some clones in this sample may be carry-over from other donors' samples. The sequenced sample consisted of whole blood. The CDR3 region has the DNA TGCACTGGATGGGGCGGCCGGGGGGGACTAGCGGGCTCCTACGAGCAGTACTTC. Its translation: CTGWGGRGGLAGSYEQYF.